The table lists the clone carrying this T cell receptor beta chain with a count of one. The data originate from a study of technical replicates of blood from four donors. The junction had 7 bases not matched to a gene; V was cut back by 5 bases and J by 1 base. This CDR3 has 15 amino acids. Germline V lookup: CDR1 SGHNT, CDR2 YYREEE (reference sequence). TCRdb keeps only in-frame clones here, not all; method: immunoSEQ multiplex PCR. This repertoire shows roughly 80,000 clones, roughly 96% found once; its top ten account for around 0.2%. V and J are TRBV5-4 and TRBJ2-7, with 9 bases that match TRBD2. The specimen sequenced was T cells isolated from PBMCs. The TCR originated in a human donor in good health. CDR3 residues: CASRSGSGSSYEQYF. The CDR3 nucleotides read TGTGCCAGCAGGTCGGGTAGCGGGAGTTCCTACGAGCAGTACTTC.